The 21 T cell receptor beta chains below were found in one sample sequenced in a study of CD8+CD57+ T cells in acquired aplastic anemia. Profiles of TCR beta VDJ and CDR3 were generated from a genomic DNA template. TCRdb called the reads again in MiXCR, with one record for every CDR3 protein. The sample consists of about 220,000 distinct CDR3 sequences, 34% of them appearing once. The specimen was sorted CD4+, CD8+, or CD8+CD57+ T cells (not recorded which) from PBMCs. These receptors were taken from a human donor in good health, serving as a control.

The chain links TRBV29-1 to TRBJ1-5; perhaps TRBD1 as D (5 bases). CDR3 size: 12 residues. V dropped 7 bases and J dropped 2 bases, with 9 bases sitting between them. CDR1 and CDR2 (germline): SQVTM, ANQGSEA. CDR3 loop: CSGGGGNQPQHF. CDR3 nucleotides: TGCAGCGGGGGGGGAGGCAATCAGCCCCAGCATTTT.

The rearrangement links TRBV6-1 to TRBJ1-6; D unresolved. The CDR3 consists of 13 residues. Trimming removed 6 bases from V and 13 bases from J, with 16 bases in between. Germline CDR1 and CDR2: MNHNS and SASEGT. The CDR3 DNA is TGTGCCAGCAGCACCCAACCCCGTTCGCCCCTCCACTTT. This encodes CASSTQPRSPLHF.

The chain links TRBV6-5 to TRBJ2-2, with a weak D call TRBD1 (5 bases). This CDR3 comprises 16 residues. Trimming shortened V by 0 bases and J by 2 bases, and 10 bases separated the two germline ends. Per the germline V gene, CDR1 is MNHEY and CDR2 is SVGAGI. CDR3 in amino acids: CASSYSQGLNTGELFF. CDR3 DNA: TGTGCCAGCAGTTACTCGCAGGGCCTCAACACCGGGGAGCTGTTTTTT.

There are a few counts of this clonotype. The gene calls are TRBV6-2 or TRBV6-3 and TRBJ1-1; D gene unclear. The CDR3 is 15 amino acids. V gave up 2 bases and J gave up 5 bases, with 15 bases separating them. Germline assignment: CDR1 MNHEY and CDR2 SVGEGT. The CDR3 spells CASSYHLGRETEAFF. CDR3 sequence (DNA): TGTGCCAGCAGTTACCATCTTGGGAGGGAAACTGAAGCTTTCTTT.

CDR3 in amino acids: CATSSPTTGTSGRAYEQYF. The CDR3 nucleotides read TGTGCCACCAGCAGCCCCACCACCGGGACTAGCGGGAGGGCCTACGAGCAGTACTTC. The chain is built from TRBV15 and TRBJ2-5; 16 bases are shared with TRBD2. The J call may be wrong; the DNA end is better matched by TRBJ2-7. The CDR3 length is 19 residues. Germline assignment: CDR1 LNHNV and CDR2 YYDKDF (reference sequence).

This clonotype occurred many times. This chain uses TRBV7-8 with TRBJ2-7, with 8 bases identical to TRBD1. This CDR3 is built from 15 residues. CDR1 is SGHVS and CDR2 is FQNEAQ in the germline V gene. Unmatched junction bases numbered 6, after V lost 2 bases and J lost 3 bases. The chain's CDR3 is CASSLTRTGIYEQYF. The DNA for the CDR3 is TGTGCCAGCAGCTTAACGCGGACAGGGATCTACGAGCAGTACTTC.

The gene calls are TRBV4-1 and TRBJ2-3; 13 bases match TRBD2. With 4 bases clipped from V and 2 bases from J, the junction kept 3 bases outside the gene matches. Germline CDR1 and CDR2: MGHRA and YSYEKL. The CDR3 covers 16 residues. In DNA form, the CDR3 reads TGCGCCAGCAGCCGCGGACTAGCGGGGGCCACAGATACGCAGTATTTT. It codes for CASSRGLAGATDTQYF.

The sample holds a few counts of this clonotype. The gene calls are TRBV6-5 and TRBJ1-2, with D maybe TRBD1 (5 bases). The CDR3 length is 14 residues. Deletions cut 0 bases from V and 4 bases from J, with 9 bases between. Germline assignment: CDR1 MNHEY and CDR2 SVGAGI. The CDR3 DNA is TGTGCCAGCAGTTACTCCAGGGCGGGCTATGGCTACACCTTC. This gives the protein CASSYSRAGYGYTF.

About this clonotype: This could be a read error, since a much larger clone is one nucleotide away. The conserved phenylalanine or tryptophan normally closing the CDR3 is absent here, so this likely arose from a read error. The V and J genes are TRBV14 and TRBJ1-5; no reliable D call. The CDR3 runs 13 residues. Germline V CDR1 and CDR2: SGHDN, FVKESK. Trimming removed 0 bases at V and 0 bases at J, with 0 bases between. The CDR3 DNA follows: TGTGCCAGCAGCCAAGATAGCAATCAGCCCCAGCATTCT. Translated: CASSQDSNQPQHS.

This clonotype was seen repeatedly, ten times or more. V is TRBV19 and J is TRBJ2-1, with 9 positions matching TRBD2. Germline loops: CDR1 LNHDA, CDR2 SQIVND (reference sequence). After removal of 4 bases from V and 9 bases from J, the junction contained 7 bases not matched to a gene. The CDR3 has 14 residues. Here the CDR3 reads CASSTSGRSGEQFF. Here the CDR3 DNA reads TGTGCCAGTAGTACGAGCGGGAGGAGTGGTGAGCAGTTCTTC.

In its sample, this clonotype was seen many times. Here the CDR3 DNA reads TGTGCCAGCAGCTGGACAGTTAACACTGAAGCTTTCTTT. Translation gives CASSWTVNTEAFF. The chain couples TRBV7-3 to TRBJ1-1, with a weak D call TRBD1 (6 bases). V lost 4 bases to trimming and J lost 2 bases, with 8 bases between them. This CDR3 has 13 residues. The V gene's germline CDR1 is SGHTA and CDR2 FQGTGA.

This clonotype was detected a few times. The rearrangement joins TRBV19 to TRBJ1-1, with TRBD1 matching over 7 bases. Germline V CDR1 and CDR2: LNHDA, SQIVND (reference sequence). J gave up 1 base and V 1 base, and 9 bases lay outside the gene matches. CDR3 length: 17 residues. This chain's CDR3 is CASSIVLQGPRNTEAFF. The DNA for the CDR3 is TGTGCCAGTAGTATAGTCCTACAGGGGCCGCGGAACACTGAAGCTTTCTTT.

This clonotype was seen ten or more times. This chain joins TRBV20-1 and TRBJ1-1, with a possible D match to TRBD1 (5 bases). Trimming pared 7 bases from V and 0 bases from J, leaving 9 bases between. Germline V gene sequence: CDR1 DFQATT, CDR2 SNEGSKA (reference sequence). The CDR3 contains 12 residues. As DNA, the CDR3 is TGCAGTGAGGGACGGATGAACACTGAAGCTTTCTTT. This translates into CSEGRMNTEAFF.

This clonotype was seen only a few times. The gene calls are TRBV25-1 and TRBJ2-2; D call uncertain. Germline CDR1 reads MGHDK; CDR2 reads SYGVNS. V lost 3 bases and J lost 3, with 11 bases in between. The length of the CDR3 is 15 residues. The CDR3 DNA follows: TGTGCCAGCAGTGACGGCCAGCGTCACACCGGGGAGCTGTTTTTT. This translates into CASSDGQRHTGELFF.

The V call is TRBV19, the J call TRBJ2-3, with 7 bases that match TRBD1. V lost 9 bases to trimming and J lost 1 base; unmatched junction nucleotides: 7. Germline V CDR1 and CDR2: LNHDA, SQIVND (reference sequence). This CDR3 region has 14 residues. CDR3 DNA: TGTGCCAGCGGAACAGGGGACCGCACAGATACGCAGTATTTT. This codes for CASGTGDRTDTQYF.

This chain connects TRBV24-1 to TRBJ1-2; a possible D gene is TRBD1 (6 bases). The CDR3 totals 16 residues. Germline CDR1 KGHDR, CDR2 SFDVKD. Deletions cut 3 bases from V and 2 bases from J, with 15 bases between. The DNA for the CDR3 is TGTGCCACCAGTGATCGGACAGAGAAGTGGAACTATGGCTACACCTTC. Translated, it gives CATSDRTEKWNYGYTF.

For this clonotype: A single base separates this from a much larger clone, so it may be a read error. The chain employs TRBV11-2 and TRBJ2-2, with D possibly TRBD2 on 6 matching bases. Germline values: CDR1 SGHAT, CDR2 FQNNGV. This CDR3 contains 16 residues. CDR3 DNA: TGTGCCAGCAGCTCCAACCCCGCCATGAACACCGGGGGGCTGTTTTTT. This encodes CASSSNPAMNTGGLFF.

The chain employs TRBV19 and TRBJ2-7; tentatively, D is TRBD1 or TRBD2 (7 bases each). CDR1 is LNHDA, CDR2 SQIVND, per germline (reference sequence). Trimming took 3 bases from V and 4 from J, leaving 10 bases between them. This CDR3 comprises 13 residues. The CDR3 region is CASSIQGGYEQYF. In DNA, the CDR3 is TGTGCCAGTAGTATTCAGGGGGGGTACGAGCAGTACTTC.

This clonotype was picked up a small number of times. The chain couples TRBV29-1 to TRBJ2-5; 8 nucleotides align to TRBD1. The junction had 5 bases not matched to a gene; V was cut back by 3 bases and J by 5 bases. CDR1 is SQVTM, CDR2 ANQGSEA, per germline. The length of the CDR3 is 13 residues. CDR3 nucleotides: TGCAGCGTTGAGGACAGGGTAAAGGAGACCCAGTACTTC. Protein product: CSVEDRVKETQYF.

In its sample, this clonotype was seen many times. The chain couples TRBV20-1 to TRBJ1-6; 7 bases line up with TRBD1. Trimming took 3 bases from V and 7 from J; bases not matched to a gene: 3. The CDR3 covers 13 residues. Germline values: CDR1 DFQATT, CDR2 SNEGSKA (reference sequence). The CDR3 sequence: CSARGQPNSPLHF. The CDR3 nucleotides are TGCAGTGCTAGGGGACAGCCAAATTCACCCCTCCACTTT.

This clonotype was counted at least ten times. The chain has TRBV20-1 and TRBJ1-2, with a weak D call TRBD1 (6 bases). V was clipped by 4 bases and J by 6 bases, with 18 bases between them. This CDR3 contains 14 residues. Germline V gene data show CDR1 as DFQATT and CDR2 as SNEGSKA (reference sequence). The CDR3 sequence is CSATRQDLFHGYTF. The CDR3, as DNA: TGCAGTGCTACCCGACAGGATCTCTTTCATGGCTACACCTTC.